The sequence of this T cell receptor (beta chain) was determined in a study of blood T cell repertoires in COVID-19. As for the study in general: Whether acute or convalescent, the COVID-19 samples came from the United States, Italy and Spain.

Germline values: CDR1 GTSNPN, CDR2 SVGIG (reference sequence). V was cut by 1 base and J by 3 bases, with 13 bases left in between. The CDR3 length is 14 residues. TCRdb keeps only in-frame clones here, not all; method: immunoSEQ multiplex PCR. This sample has 140,000 or so clones; around 83% occur once, and the top ten carry 7% to 9.5%. V is TRBV30 and J is TRBJ2-7; D might be TRBD2 (6 bases). Sequenced material: peripheral blood. This sequence was found in a man aged 25 to 40 with COVID-19, enrolled during active disease. CDR3 residues: CAWSGGTPGYEQYF. CDR3 in DNA: TGTGCCTGGAGTGGCGGGACTCCGGGCTACGAGCAGTACTTC.